Sequencing of this TCR beta chain was carried out in a study of blood T cell repertoires in COVID-19. Study-level background: Samples came from the United States, Italy and Spain, spanning acute and convalescent COVID-19. T cells, B-cell-depleted T cells, or PBMCs supplied cDNA or gDNA.

In the authors' methods: Amplification with reference gene primers provided the estimates of nucleated cell counts. Profiled with immunoSEQ multiplex PCR; TCRdb holds only in-frame clones, not every one. V and J calls and clone size are given by that table; D and trimming were obtained from the DNA. The sample contains 150,000 to 200,000 clones, around 84% of which appear only once. What was sequenced was peripheral blood. This sequence originates from a woman older than 75 with acute or convalescent COVID-19.

Written as DNA, the CDR3 is TGTGCCAGCAGCCCGACCACTAGCGGAACCTACAATGAGCAGTTCTTC. Its translation: CASSPTTSGTYNEQFF. The rearrangement joins TRBV4-2 to TRBJ2-1, with TRBD2 matching over 8 bases. The germline V gene has CDR1 LGHNA and CDR2 YNFKEQ. The CDR3 has 16 amino acids. The V gene end was trimmed by 4 bases and the J gene end by 2 bases; junction bases not matched to a gene: 7.